This T cell receptor beta chain was captured by sequencing in a study of blood T cell repertoires in COVID-19. This table comes from immunoSEQ multiplex PCR, and its TCRdb copy is limited to in-frame clones, with some not included. The sample contains around 130,000 clones, approximately 89% of which appear only once. The sequence was collected from a human donor in a cohort sampled during active COVID-19. What was sequenced was peripheral blood.

CDR3 sequence: CASSVVTGELFF. CDR3 nucleotide sequence: TGCGCCAGCAGTGTAGTCACCGGGGAGCTGTTTTTT. J is TRBJ2-2 and V is TRBV10-2; D remains unclear. V was clipped by 4 bases and J by 4 bases, with 4 bases between them. From germline, CDR1 is WSHSY and CDR2 SAAADI. The CDR3 contains 12 residues.